Included here is one TCR beta chain sequence, with context. V lost 5 bases to trimming and J lost 4 bases; unmatched junction nucleotides: 8. CDR3 length: 15 amino acids. This specimen comes from a study of CD8 T cells in Susac syndrome. RNA amounts of about 0.5 to 1 ug underwent reverse transcription with random hexamers. TCRdb itself ran the immunoSEQ multiplex PCR reads through MiXCR, one entry per CDR3 protein. The sample consists of around 80,000 distinct CDR3 sequences, roughly 91% of them appearing once. Material: CD8+ T cells from PBMCs. The source of this sequence is a human donor with multiple sclerosis. The chain joins TRBV12-3 or TRBV12-4 to TRBJ2-1; 7 positions match TRBD1. The CDR3 DNA reads TGTGCCAGCAGTCATTGGGACAGAGGTTACAATGAGCAGTTCTTC. Amino acid sequence: CASSHWDRGYNEQFF.